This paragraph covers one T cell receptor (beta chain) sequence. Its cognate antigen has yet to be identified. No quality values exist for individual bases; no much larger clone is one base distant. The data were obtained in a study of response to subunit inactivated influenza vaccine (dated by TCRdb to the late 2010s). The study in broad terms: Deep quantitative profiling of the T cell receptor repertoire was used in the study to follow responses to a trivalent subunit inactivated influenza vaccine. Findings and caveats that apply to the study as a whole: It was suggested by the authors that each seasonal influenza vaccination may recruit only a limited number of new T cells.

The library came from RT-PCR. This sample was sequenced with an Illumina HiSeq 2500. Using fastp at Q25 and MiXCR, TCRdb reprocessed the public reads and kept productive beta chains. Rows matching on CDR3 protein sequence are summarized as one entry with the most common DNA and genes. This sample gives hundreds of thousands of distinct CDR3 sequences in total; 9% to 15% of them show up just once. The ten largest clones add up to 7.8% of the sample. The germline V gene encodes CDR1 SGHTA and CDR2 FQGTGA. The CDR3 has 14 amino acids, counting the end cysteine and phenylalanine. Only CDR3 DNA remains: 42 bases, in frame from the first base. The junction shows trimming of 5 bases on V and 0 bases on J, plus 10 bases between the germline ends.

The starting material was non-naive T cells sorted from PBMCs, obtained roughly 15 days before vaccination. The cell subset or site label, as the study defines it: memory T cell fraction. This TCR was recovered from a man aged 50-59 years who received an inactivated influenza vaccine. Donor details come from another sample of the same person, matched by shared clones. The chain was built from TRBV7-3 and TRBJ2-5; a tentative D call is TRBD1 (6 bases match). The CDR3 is CASSEGHNQETQYF. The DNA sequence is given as TGTGCCAGCAGCGAGGGACACAACCAAGAGACCCAGTACTTC.